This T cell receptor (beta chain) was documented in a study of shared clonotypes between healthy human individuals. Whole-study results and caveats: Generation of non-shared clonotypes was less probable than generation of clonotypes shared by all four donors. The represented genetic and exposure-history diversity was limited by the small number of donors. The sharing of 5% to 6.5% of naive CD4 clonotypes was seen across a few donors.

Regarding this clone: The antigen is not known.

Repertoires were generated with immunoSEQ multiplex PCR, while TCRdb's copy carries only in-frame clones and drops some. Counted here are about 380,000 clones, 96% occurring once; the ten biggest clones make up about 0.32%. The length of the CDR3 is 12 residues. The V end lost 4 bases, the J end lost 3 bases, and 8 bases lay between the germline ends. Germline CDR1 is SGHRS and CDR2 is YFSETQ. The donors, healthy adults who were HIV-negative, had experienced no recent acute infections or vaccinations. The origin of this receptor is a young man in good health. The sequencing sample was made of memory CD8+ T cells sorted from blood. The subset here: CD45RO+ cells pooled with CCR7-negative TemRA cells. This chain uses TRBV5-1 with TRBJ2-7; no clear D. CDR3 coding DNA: TGCGCCAGCAGCCTCCCGGGCTACGAGCAGTACTTC. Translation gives CASSLPGYEQYF. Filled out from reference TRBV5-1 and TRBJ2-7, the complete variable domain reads KAGVTQTPRYLIKTRGQQVTLSCSPISGHRSVSWYQQTPGQGLQFLFEYFSETQRNKGNFPGRFSGRQFSNSRSEMNVSTLELGDSALYLCASSLPGYEQYFGPGTRLTVT.